This TCR beta chain was sequenced in a study of Graves' ophthalmopathy and Graves' hyperthyroidism. Findings and caveats of the study: Ophthalmopathy progression was predicted with 70.59% sensitivity and about 74% specificity. A 13-signature model separated ophthalmopathy from stable hyperthyroidism, reaching about 91% sensitivity and under 82% specificity cross-validated.

This clonotype has ten or more counts. The antigen is undetermined. The study amplified TCR beta CDR3 regions using RNA transcripts. HTBI-primed RT-PCR formed the first round, and a multiplex PCR formed the second. One entry per CDR3 protein, called by TCRdb with MiXCR from the multiplex PCR reads. In the table there are about 1.1 million distinct CDR3 sequences, 35% to 40% of which are singletons. V gave up 4 bases and J gave up 1 base, with 13 bases separating them. The CDR3 consists of 15 residues. The germline gives CDR1 LGHNA, CDR2 YSLEER. Among the hyperthyroidism patients, all were newly diagnosed, aged 18 to 65, with under 2 months' duration.

This chain joins TRBV4-3 and TRBJ2-5; D is possibly TRBD1 (6 bases). The sample was peripheral blood or thyroid tissue (not recorded which). The source is an adult man with Graves' hyperthyroidism. The CDR3 DNA follows: TGCGCCAGCAGCCCAACGGACAGACTCCAAGAGACCCAGTACTTC. Protein sequence: CASSPTDRLQETQYF.